This TCR beta chain was captured in a study of shared clonotypes between healthy human individuals (dated by TCRdb to the early 2020s). Background on the whole study: Three men and a couple of women, aged 18 to 49 years, made up the cohort. For each donor, CD4 naive and CD4 memory were each run on three plates, CD8 naive on two plates, and CD8 memory on one plate. To estimate repertoire size and how much clonotypes are shared between individuals, the study performed deep sequencing of blood TCR repertoires from five healthy adults. Libraries were prepared and TCR repertoires were sequenced by different laboratories using diverse techniques, in order to increase sequencing depth and limit assay-specific biases. Each donor's leukapheresis produced roughly between roughly 0.9 and 9 billion PBMCs. What the research found in general, with its limitations: Naive subsets generally had larger estimated clonotype richness than memory subsets did. Sampling was restricted to blood, and TCR repertoires in tissue are likely to differ from TCR repertoires in blood. Higher generation probabilities were observed for clonotypes shared by all four sorted-subset donors than for non-shared clonotypes. Based on pairwise subsampling, the degree of clonotype sharing among donors was expected to be affected by sequencing depth. Approximately 5% of naive CD4, roughly 3.5% of naive CD8, approximately 2.2% of memory CD4, and around 0.4% of memory CD8 clonotypes were shared across a few donors. The small number of donors limited the genetic and exposure-history diversity represented. Even with the large sequencing depth, rarefaction of the sorted-subset datasets indicated that sequencing was incomplete.

CD8 naive samples were obtained by positive selection for CCR7 among CD45RO-negative cells, yielding a CD45RA+CCR7+ population from which TemRA cells were excluded. Donors were healthy HIV-negative adults with no recently reported acute infections or vaccinations. Every donor was a Caucasian adult residing in Nashville, Tennessee, USA. After blood collection by leukapheresis, PBMCs were isolated using Ficoll-Histopaque density gradient centrifugation and then cryopreserved in the vapor phase of liquid nitrogen. Analytical flow cytometry was used to check the purity and quantity of each magnetically sorted T cell population. Genomic DNA was isolated from each sorted fraction and quantified by UV absorbance on a Nanodrop 2000c. A single count supports this clone. The antigen it binds to is not known. No much larger clone exists at a distance of one base, and base qualities are not known. Using the deep immunoSEQ assay, multiplex PCR amplified TCR CDR3 regions from genomic DNA. Extracted genomic DNA from each cell subset was distributed evenly across all wells of several immunoSEQ 96-well plates, and each plate was treated as a replicate. Each replicate PCR for sorted subsets received approximately 200 ng genomic DNA, equal to around 32,000 T cell genomes. Purified libraries were quantified with a Qubit 3.0 fluorometer, sized on a Bioanalyzer 2100, and re-quantified with the KAPA Library Quantification kit. Every immunoSEQ 96-well plate was sequenced on a separate single-read 150-cycle Illumina NextSeq 550 flow cell. Regarding the original processing steps: The immunoSEQ output contained only junctional sequences without quality scores, so filtering could not match that applied to full-length reads. To assign V/J genes and CDR3, sequences were annotated using PyIR, a Python wrapper for IgBLAST v1.9, with IMGT germline references. Any read was removed if the V/J assignment was weak (E-value above 1e-6), the CDR3 was missing, or the read contained stop codons, out-of-frame junctions, or ambiguous translated residues. V3J clonotypes were defined as sequences sharing an identical inferred V gene, J gene, and CDR3 amino acid sequence. Percentage overlap between repertoires was calculated by dividing the number of shared unique clonotypes by the size of the smaller repertoire. Repertoire richness was assessed with RTK rarefaction, the Chao1 estimator, and Recon v2.1 estimates of unobserved clonotypes. For all TCRbeta clonotypes obtained by the gDNA method from several donors, generation probabilities were computed with OLGA. As stored in TCRdb, this immuneACCESS dataset retains in-frame rearrangements with V and J assigned. A fraction of the clones does not appear; measured against another copy, unresolved V genes explain less than half of the discrepancy, and the remainder lacks a known reason. That table furnishes V, J and clone size, whereas the DNA furnished D and trimming. Within this sample are around 2,000,000 clones, with approximately 94% of them counted one time only. Jointly, the top ten make up 0.85% to 1.2% of the sample.

V has 0 bases trimmed and J has 4 bases trimmed; junction bases matching no gene number 6. The germline V gene (reference sequence) specifies SEHNR as CDR1 and FQNEAQ as CDR2. The CDR3, cysteine through phenylalanine, is 16 amino acids long. The CDR3 DNA has 48 bases and is translated from base 1. Sample: naive CD8+ T cells sorted from blood. Read against the paper, the sample's cell subset or site label means: CD45RA+CCR7+. The sequence links TRBV7-9 to TRBJ2-3; 8 bases in the junction line up with TRBD2. The origin of this receptor is a young man in good health. The nucleotide sequence reads as follows: TGTGCCAGCAGCTTAGCCCCGCGGGAGGTATCAGATACGCAGTATTTT. It translates to CASSLAPREVSDTQYF.